Presented here are 13 T cell receptor beta chains from one specimen sequenced in a study of beta chain features in type 1 diabetes. Findings and limits, study-wide: Among patients with Type 1 diabetes, TCRB CDR3s were moderately but significantly shorter in every one of the four CD4+ subsets.

No antigen has been assigned to these receptors. Every isolated RNA sample was fully reverse transcribed, so sequencing captured expressed TCRB transcripts. Clones were read by immunoSEQ multiplex PCR, and TCRdb kept only the in-frame ones, dropping some. The sample records approximately 730,000 clones, roughly 12% being singletons. Sequencing input: naive CD4+ T cells from blood. The receptors come from a man between 18 and 35 years old with type 1 diabetes.

The chain has TRBV14 and TRBJ1-3, with D hard to call. Trimming shortened V by 1 base and J by 4 bases, and 5 bases separated the two germline ends. The CDR3 totals 13 residues. Germline loops: CDR1 SGHDN, CDR2 FVKESK. CDR3 amino acids: CASSQGIGNTIYF. For the CDR3, the DNA is TGTGCCAGCAGCCAAGGAATAGGAAACACCATATATTTT.

The CDR3 nucleotides read TGTGCCAGCAGCCCTCATGCGGGGCGCACAGATACGCAGTATTTT. As protein: CASSPHAGRTDTQYF. The gene calls are TRBV4-2 and TRBJ2-3; possibly TRBD2 for D (6 bases). This CDR3 contains 15 residues. V was trimmed by 4 bases and J by 1 base, leaving 12 bases between them. Germline lookup yields CDR1 LGHNA and CDR2 YNFKEQ.

The chain uses TRBV6-4 and TRBJ1-2; the D is unclear. The germline V and J ends were trimmed by 0 bases and 13 bases, with 12 bases remaining between them. The CDR3 contains 12 residues. In germline, CDR1 is MRHNA, CDR2 SNTAGT. Written as DNA, the CDR3 is TGTGCCAGCAGTGACTCTCCAGGCGCCTCCACCTTC. Its translation: CASSDSPGASTF.

J is TRBJ2-3 and V is TRBV7-6; 7 nucleotides agree with TRBD1. CDR1 is SGHVS, CDR2 FNYEAQ, per germline. Trimming removed 1 base from V and 0 bases from J; junction bases left unmatched: 4. This CDR3 has 16 residues. Written as DNA, the CDR3 is TGTGCCAGCAGCTTAGAGGGGACAGCTAGCACAGATACGCAGTATTTT. Amino acid sequence: CASSLEGTASTDTQYF. Supplemented by reference TRBV7-6 and TRBJ2-3, the full variable domain reads GAGVSQSPRYKVTKRGQDVALRCDPISGHVSLYWYRQALGQGPEFLTYFNYEAQQDKSGLPNDRFSAERPEGSISTLTIQRTEQRDSAMYRCASSLEGTASTDTQYFGPGTRLTVL.

V usage is TRBV27 and J usage is TRBJ2-3; D is unresolved. Trimming took off 2 bases at V and 4 bases at J, with 10 bases between the two ends. Germline CDR1 MNHEY, CDR2 SMNVEV (reference sequence). The CDR3 length is 14 residues. Here the CDR3 reads CASSLVRFADTQYF. CDR3 nucleotide sequence: TGTGCCAGCAGTTTAGTCCGATTCGCAGATACGCAGTATTTT.

The V and J genes are TRBV6-5 and TRBJ1-2; a possible D gene is TRBD1 (6 bases). The CDR3 is 15 amino acids. The germline V gene has CDR1 MNHEY and CDR2 SVGAGI. Trimming left V 8 bases short and J 4 bases short, with 20 bases between. The DNA of the CDR3 is TGTGCCAGCCTAGACAGGACCCGAAGAGGCTATGGCTACACCTTC. It translates to CASLDRTRRGYGYTF.

This rearrangement joins TRBV14 to TRBJ2-2, with 9 nucleotides matching TRBD2. The germline V gene encodes CDR1 SGHDN and CDR2 FVKESK. The junction had 8 bases not matched to a gene; V was cut back by 4 bases and J by 2 bases. The CDR3 contains 17 residues. The DNA of the CDR3 is TGTGCCAGCAGCCCGTCTTTAGCGGGGGCTAACACCGGGGAGCTGTTTTTT. Residues: CASSPSLAGANTGELFF.

The chain joins TRBV7-9 to TRBJ1-4; maybe TRBD1 (5 bases). The germline V gene encodes CDR1 SEHNR and CDR2 FQNEAQ (reference sequence). CDR3 length: 14 amino acids. Trimming took 5 bases from V and 5 from J, leaving 12 bases between them. CDR3 loop: CASSQQGGNEKLFF. CDR3 bases: TGTGCCAGCAGCCAGCAGGGAGGAAATGAAAAACTGTTTTTT. Combining the CDR3 with reference TRBV7-9 and TRBJ1-4 gives the whole variable domain DTGVSQNPRHKITKRGQNVTFRCDPISEHNRLYWYRQTLGQGPEFLTYFQNEAQLEKSRLLSDRFSAERPKGSFSTLEIQRTEQGDSAMYLCASSQQGGNEKLFFGSGTQLSVL.

This chain joins TRBV4-1 and TRBJ2-7; 7 bases line up with TRBD2. The CDR3 has 16 residues. V was clipped by 0 bases and J by 0 bases; unmatched bases: 5. The V gene's germline CDR1 is MGHRA and CDR2 YSYEKL. CDR3 protein: CASSQDDRGGSYEQYF. The CDR3 DNA reads as TGCGCCAGCAGCCAAGATGATCGCGGGGGCTCCTACGAGCAGTACTTC.

This rearrangement joins TRBV27 to TRBJ2-7; D might be TRBD1 or TRBD2, each matching 6 bases. The V end was cut by 6 bases, the J end by 3 bases, with 18 bases between. The CDR3 loop spans 15 amino acids. Germline V gene sequence: CDR1 MNHEY, CDR2 SMNVEV (reference sequence). CDR3 in amino acids: CASSRGTLLYYEQYF. Written as DNA, the CDR3 is TGTGCCAGCAGCCGCGGGACACTCCTTTACTACGAGCAGTACTTC.

The chain links TRBV6-4 to TRBJ1-4; tentatively, D is TRBD1 (5 bases). Trimming cost V 0 bases and J 14 bases, with 13 bases left between them. Germline CDR1 and CDR2: MRHNA and SNTAGT. CDR3 length: 13 residues. The CDR3 DNA follows: TGTGCCAGCAGTGACTCGACCGGGGGACGGCTGTTTTTT. It specifies CASSDSTGGRLFF.

This clone was detected a few times. The chain uses TRBV19 and TRBJ2-7, with 7 bases aligning to TRBD1. V shed 4 bases and J 4 bases; nucleotides not matched to a gene: 7. This CDR3 is built from 14 residues. Per the germline V gene, CDR1 is LNHDA and CDR2 is SQIVND (reference sequence). The CDR3 coding sequence is TGTGCCAGTAGTACAATAACAGGGGATTACGAGCAGTACTTC. Residues: CASSTITGDYEQYF.

In this sample, this clone turned up once. CDR3: CASRLGHGETQYF. The CDR3 DNA is TGCGCCAGCAGACTGGGACATGGGGAGACCCAGTACTTC. This rearrangement joins TRBV5-1 to TRBJ2-5, with a possible D match to TRBD1 (6 bases). V lost 5 bases, J lost 5 bases, and 13 bases lay in between. The CDR3 contains 13 residues. The germline gives CDR1 SGHRS, CDR2 YFSETQ.